One and the same sample provided the 4 T cell receptor beta chains below, sequenced in a study of blood T cells in healthy people across ages. With a J-beta primer mix and a sample-barcoded 5' primer, a second PCR ran 7 to 11 cycles. TCRdb ran MiXCR on the 5' RACE reads and lists one entry per CDR3 protein. The sample yields about 780,000 distinct CDR3 sequences, roughly 25% seen once. The same data also went into a second study, on T cells of mothers and their children.

Sequenced: blood. The receptor source for this set is a boy aged 10-17 years in good health.

The gene calls are TRBV11-2 and TRBJ2-3; 11 bases are a match to TRBD2. Germline trimming cut 0 bases from V and 4 bases from J; bases unmatched to any gene: 12. The CDR3 has 19 amino acids. Per germline, CDR1 SGHAT and CDR2 FQNNGV. This chain's CDR3 is CASSLELAGAYPTPDTQYF. In nucleotides, the CDR3 is TGTGCCAGCAGCTTAGAACTAGCGGGGGCCTACCCCACCCCAGATACGCAGTATTTT.

The V gene is TRBV4-1, the J gene TRBJ2-7; the match to TRBD2 covers 8 bases. Looked up from germline, CDR1 is MGHRA and CDR2 is YSYEKL. V lost 4 bases to trimming and J lost 3 bases; unmatched junction nucleotides: 14. This CDR3 has 17 residues. The CDR3 loop reads CASSLAGGAGAFYEQYF. CDR3 nucleotide sequence: TGCGCCAGCAGCCTCGCGGGGGGAGCGGGGGCCTTCTACGAGCAGTACTTC.

This clonotype was seen ten or more times. This rearrangement joins TRBV7-2 to TRBJ2-1, with 12 bases fitting TRBD2. The junction had 3 bases not matched to a gene; V was cut back by 2 bases and J by 4 bases. The germline V gene has CDR1 SGHTA and CDR2 FQGNSA. The CDR3 sequence is 16 residues long. Here the CDR3 DNA reads TGTGCCAGCAGCTTATCCGGGACTAGCGGGTACAATGAGCAGTTCTTC. Translating it yields CASSLSGTSGYNEQFF.

The chain employs TRBV20-1 and TRBJ1-5, with unresolved D. This CDR3 has 13 residues. Germline CDR1 is DFQATT and CDR2 is SNEGSKA (reference sequence). V lost 6 bases, J lost 4 bases, and 13 bases lay in between. As DNA, the CDR3 is TGCAGTGCCGCAGTAGGGCGTAATCAGCCCCAGCATTTT. Its protein is CSAAVGRNQPQHF.